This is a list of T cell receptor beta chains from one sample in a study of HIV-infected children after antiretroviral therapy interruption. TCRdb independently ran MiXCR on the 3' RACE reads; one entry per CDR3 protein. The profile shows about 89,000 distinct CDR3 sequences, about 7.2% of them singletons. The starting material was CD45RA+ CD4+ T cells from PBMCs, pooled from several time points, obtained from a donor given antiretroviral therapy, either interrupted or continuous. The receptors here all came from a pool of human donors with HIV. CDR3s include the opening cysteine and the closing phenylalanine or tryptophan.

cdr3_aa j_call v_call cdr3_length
CSAKGEWNTGELFF TRBJ2-2 TRBV20-1 14
CASSVGTGGSAEAFF TRBJ1-1 TRBV6-1 15
CATSRDTLPNTEAFF TRBJ1-1 TRBV15 15
CAWSRGDQPQHF TRBJ1-5 TRBV30 12
CSVEQGSWVDTQYF TRBJ2-3 TRBV29-1 14
CASRASGGAEQYF TRBJ2-7 TRBV10-1 13
CASNSPGTNEQFF TRBJ2-1 TRBV7-2 13
CASSQAGGQETQYF TRBJ2-5 TRBV3-1 14
CASSQDSGGVEKLFF TRBJ1-4 TRBV3-1 15
CASSSPRLERSGRRRKDRGNGYTF TRBJ1-2 TRBV7-2 24